This T cell receptor (beta chain) was recorded in a study of blood T cell repertoires in COVID-19. Overall study context: PBMCs, B-cell-depleted T cells, or T cells provided the cDNA or gDNA that made up the material.

The V and J ends lost 6 bases and 1 base, in that order; junction bases with no gene match: 5. Germline V gives CDR1 SGHAT, CDR2 FQDESV (reference sequence). The CDR3 totals 15 residues. The table came from immunoSEQ multiplex PCR; TCRdb's copy has only in-frame clones and leaves some out. Among some 54,000 clones listed, around 92% were seen once. The TCR originated in an elderly man with active or convalescent COVID-19. J is TRBJ2-5 and V is TRBV11-1; 10 nucleotides line up with TRBD1. The specimen was peripheral blood. Here the CDR3 DNA reads TGTGCCAGCAGTTCTAGACAGGGGGCCCAAGAGACCCAGTACTTC. It codes for CASSSRQGAQETQYF.